This T cell receptor (beta chain) was sequenced during a study of T cell responses to AZD1222 COVID-19 vaccine. Whole-study findings and limits: White British donors predominated, females outnumbered males, and clonal diversity was possibly underestimated. Every sample of the repertoires postdated the peak T cell response. Once two AZD1222 doses were given, Spike-specific TCR breadth and depth went up.

Germline values: CDR1 SQVTM, CDR2 ANQGSEA. The length of the CDR3 is 13 residues. J lost 4 bases, V lost 5 bases, and 6 bases had no gene match. Comment on this clone: Its antigen is undetermined.

Using immunoSEQ multiplex PCR, the repertoire was profiled, and TCRdb retains in-frame clones only, with some absent. This table holds a few hundred thousand clones, more than 80% found once. The receptor comes from an adult in good health. Sequenced here: peripheral blood, sampled on day 0 of AZD1222 vaccination. This chain connects TRBV29-1 to TRBJ2-5; the match to TRBD1 covers 8 bases. The CDR3 sequence: CSVCDRGGETQYF. DNA of the CDR3: TGCAGCGTTTGCGACAGGGGCGGAGAGACCCAGTACTTC.